This TCR beta chain originates from a study of cytomegalovirus exposure and HLA in healthy donors. The study's findings and limits: As a later analysis revealed, most CMV-associated TCR beta chains appeared HLA-restricted. Previously analyzed data showed that most TCR beta V segments were productive at a frequency of about 90% or about 30%. Later analysis identified a missense DCLRE1C variant that was linked to TCR beta V- and J-gene trimming.

With 60 Vbeta and 13 Jbeta primers, the PCR was carried out. Profiled with immunoSEQ multiplex PCR; TCRdb holds only in-frame clones, not every one. The table lists more than 140,000 clones, over 70% of them singletons. The CDR3 sequence is 14 residues long. Germline values: CDR1 KGHSH, CDR2 LQKENI. V gave up 3 bases and J gave up 2 bases, with 10 bases separating them. Details on this clone: Its antigen is currently unknown. Other DNA sequences in the same sample also yield this CDR3.

The sequencing sample was made of PBMCs. The genes are TRBV18 and TRBJ2-5; D possibly corresponds to TRBD2 (6 bases). The TCR sequence derives from a man aged 25-40 years in good health and CMV-seropositive. The CDR3 spells CASSPRELQETQYF. The CDR3 nucleotides read TGTGCCAGCTCACCCCGGGAGTTACAAGAGACCCAGTACTTC.